The TCR beta chain under discussion was sequenced for a study of blood T cells in healthy people across ages. Germline values: CDR1 MDHEN, CDR2 SYDVKM. The CDR3 covers 19 residues. On this clonotype itself: Its antigen is as yet unknown.

The study, taken as a whole, reports: Any changes in expanded clonotypes were possibly confounded, as donor CMV status remained unknown. It was the long-lived donors that had more naive CD4+ cells and higher diversity than aged donors.

Through a sample-barcoded 5' primer and a J-beta primer mix, a second PCR was run for roughly 7 to 11 cycles. Each TCR beta cDNA got a 12-nucleotide random molecular identifier. TCRdb re-called the 5' RACE reads with MiXCR, one entry per CDR3 protein. Among about 1,600,000 distinct CDR3 sequences listed, about 43% were seen once. The chain combines TRBV28 with TRBJ2-1; 11 bases align to TRBD2. The DNA end is more similar to TRBJ2-7, so the J call may be wrong. Sequencing was performed on blood. The TCR was taken from a woman aged 18 to 35 in good health. The CDR3 bases are TGTGCCACCGTGGCTCTAGGATCCCGTAGCGGGAGGGCCGTAAATGAGCAGTACTTC. It is translated as CATVALGSRSGRAVNEQYF.